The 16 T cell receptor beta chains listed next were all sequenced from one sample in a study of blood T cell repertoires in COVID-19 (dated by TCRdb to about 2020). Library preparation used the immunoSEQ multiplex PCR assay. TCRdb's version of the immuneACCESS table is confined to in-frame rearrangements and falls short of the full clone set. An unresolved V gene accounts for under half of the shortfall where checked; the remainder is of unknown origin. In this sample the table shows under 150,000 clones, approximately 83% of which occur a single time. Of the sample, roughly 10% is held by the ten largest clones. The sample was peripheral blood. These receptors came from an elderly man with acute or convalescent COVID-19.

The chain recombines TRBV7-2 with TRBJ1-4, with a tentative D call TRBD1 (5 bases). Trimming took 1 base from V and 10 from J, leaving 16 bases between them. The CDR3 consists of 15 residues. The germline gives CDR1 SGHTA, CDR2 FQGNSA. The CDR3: CASSLEQGWRGKLFF. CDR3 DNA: TGTGCCAGCAGCTTAGAGCAGGGTTGGAGGGGAAAACTGTTTTTT.

DNA for the CDR3: TGTGCCTGGAGTGTACCTCGGGACAGGGGACTGGAAGGTACGTCCCAGCATTTT. Translated, it gives CAWSVPRDRGLEGTSQHF. V gene TRBV30 combines with J gene TRBJ1-5; TRBD1 matches at 10 bases. The germline CDR1 and CDR2 sequences are GTSNPN and SVGIG (reference sequence). V shed 0 bases, J shed 11 bases, and the junction held 19 bases outside the gene matches. This CDR3 has 18 residues.

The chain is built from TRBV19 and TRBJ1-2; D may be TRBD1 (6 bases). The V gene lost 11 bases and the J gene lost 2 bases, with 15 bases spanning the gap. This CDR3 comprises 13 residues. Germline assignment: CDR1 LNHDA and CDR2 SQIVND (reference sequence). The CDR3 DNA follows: TGTGCCGCCTCGGAACAGGGAAACTATGGCTACACCTTC. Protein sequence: CAASEQGNYGYTF.

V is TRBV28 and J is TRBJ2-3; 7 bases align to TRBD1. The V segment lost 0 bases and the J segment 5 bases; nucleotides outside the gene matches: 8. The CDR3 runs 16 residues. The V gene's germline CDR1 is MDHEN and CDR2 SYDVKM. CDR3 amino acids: CASSLWQGVGIDTQYF. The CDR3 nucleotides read TGTGCCAGCAGTTTATGGCAGGGGGTTGGGATAGATACGCAGTATTTT. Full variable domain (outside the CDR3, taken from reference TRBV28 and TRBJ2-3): DVKVTQSSRYLVKRTGEKVFLECVQDMDHENMFWYRQDPGLGLRLIYFSYDVKMKEKGDIPEGYSVSREKKERFSLILESASTNQTSMYLCASSLWQGVGIDTQYFGPGTRLTVL.

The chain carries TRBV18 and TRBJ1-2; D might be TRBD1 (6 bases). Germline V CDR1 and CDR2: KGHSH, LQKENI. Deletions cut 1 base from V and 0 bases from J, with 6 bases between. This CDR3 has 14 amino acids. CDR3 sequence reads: CASSPQGANYGYTF. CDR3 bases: TGTGCCAGCTCACCACAGGGGGCTAACTATGGCTACACCTTC.

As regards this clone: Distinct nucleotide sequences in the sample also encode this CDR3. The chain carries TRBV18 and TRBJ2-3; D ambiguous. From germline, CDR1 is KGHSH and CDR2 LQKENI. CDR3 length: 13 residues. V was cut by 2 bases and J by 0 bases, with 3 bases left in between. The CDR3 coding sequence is TGTGCCAGCTCACCATCTAGCACAGATACGCAGTATTTT. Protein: CASSPSSTDTQYF.

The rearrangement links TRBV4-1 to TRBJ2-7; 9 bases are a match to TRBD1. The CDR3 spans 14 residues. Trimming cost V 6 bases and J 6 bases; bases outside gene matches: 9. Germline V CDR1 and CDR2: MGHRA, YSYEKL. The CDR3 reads CASSSGTGRFEQYF. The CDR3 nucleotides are TGCGCCAGCAGTTCCGGGACAGGGCGTTTCGAGCAGTACTTC.

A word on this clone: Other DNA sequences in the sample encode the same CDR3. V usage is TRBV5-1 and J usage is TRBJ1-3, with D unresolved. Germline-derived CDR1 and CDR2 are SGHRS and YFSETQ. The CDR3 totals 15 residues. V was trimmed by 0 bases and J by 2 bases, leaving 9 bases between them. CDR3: CASSLDAGTGNTIYF. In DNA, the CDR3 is TGCGCCAGCAGCTTGGATGCGGGTACTGGAAACACCATATATTTT.

The CDR3 DNA sequence: TGTGCCAGCAGCTTGTGGGACAGGGCCCCCTATAATTCACCCCTCCACTTT. This codes for CASSLWDRAPYNSPLHF. The chain employs TRBV5-6 and TRBJ1-6; 9 bases match TRBD1. V was clipped by 1 base and J by 2 bases; unmatched bases: 4. This CDR3 has 17 amino acids. Per the germline V gene, CDR1 is SGHDT and CDR2 is YYEEEE. Drawing the rest from reference TRBV5-6 and TRBJ1-6, the complete variable domain is DAGVTQSPTHLIKTRGQQVTLRCSPKSGHDTVSWYQQALGQGPQFIFQYYEEEERQRGNFPDRFSGHQFPNYSSELNVNALLLGDSALYLCASSLWDRAPYNSPLHFGNGTRLTVT.

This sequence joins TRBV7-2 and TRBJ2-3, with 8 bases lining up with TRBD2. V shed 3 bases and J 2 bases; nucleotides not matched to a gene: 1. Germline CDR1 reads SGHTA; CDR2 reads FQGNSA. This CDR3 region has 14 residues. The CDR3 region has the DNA TGTGCCAGCAGCTTGGGACTAGTCACAGATACGCAGTATTTT. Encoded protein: CASSLGLVTDTQYF.

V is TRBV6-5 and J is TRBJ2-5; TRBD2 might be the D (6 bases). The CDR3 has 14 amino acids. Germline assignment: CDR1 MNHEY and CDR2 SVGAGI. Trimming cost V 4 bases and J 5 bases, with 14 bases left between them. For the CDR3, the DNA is TGTGCCAGCAGTTGGGGGGTTTTTGGGGAGACCCAGTACTTC. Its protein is CASSWGVFGETQYF.

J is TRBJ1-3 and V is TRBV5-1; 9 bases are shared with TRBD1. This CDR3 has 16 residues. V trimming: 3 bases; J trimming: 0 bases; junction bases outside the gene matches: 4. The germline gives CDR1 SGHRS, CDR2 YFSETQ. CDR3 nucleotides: TGCGCCAGCAGCTCGGGACAGGGATCCTCTGGAAACACCATATATTTT. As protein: CASSSGQGSSGNTIYF.

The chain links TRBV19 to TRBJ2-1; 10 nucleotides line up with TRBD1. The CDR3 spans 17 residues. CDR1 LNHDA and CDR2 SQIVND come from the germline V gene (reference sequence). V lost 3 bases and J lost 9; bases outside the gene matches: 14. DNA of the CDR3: TGTGCCAGTAGTATTTTAGTGAGTGGGACAGGGGAGATTGAGCAGTTCTTC. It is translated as CASSILVSGTGEIEQFF.

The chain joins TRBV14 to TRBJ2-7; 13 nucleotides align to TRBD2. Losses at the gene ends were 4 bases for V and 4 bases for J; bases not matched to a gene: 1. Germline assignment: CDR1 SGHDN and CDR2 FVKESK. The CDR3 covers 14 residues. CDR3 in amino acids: CASSRTSGSYEQYF. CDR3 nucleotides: TGTGCCAGCAGCCGGACTAGCGGGAGTTACGAGCAGTACTTC.

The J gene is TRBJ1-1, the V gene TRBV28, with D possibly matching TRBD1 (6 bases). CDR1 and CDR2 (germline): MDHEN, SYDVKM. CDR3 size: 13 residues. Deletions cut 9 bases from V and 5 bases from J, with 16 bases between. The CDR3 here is CASIVRGGTEAFF. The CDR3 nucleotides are TGTGCCAGTATTGTCAGGGGTGGGACTGAAGCTTTCTTT. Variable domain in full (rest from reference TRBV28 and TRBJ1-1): DVKVTQSSRYLVKRTGEKVFLECVQDMDHENMFWYRQDPGLGLRLIYFSYDVKMKEKGDIPEGYSVSREKKERFSLILESASTNQTSMYLCASIVRGGTEAFFGQGTRLTVV.

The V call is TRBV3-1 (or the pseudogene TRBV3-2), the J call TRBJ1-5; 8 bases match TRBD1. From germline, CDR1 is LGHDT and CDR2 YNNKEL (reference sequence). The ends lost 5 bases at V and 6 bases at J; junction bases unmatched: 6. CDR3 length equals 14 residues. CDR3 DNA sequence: TGTGCCAGCAGCGGGACAGGTGCCGCTCAGCCCCAGCATTTT. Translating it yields CASSGTGAAQPQHF.